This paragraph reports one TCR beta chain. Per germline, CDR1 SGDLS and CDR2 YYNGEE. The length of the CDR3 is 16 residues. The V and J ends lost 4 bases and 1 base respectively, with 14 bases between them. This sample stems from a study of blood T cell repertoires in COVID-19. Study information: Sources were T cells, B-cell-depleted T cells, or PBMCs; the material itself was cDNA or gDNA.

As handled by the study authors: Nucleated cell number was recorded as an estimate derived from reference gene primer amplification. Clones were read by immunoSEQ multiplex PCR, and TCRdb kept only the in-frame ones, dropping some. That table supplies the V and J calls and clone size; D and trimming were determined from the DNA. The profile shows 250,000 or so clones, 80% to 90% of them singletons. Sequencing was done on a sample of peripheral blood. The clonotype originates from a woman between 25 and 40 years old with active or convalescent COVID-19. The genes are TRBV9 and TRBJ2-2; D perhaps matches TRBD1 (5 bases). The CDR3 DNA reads TGTGCCAGCAGCCCCCGTAGGGGCCTGAACACCGGGGAGCTGTTTTTT. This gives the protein CASSPRRGLNTGELFF.